The rows below give T cell receptor beta chains drawn from one sample of a study of T cell repertoires in cytomegalovirus infection. TCRdb called the reads again in MiXCR, with one record for every CDR3 protein. In the table there are 300,000 to 400,000 distinct CDR3 sequences, 15% to 20% of which are singletons. The source material was PBMCs. These receptors were collected from a human donor in good health (CMV status not recorded). Some clones in this sample may be carry-over from other donors' samples. Both conserved end residues are part of each CDR3. A D gene is named only where the DNA matches it firmly. Clone size appears in some rows only: once, few, many, or a class for an expanded clone.

v_gene: TRBV7-4; j_gene: TRBJ2-5; abundance: -; d_gene: -; CDR3nt: TGTGCCAGCAGCCCCCCACCCGTGAAGACCCAGTACTTC; CDR3aa: CASSPPPVKTQYF
v_gene: TRBV7-8; j_gene: TRBJ2-3; abundance: many; d_gene: TRBD1; CDR3nt: TGTGCCAGCAGCCCCAACAGGGGGCTCACAGATACGCAGTATTTT; CDR3aa: CASSPNRGLTDTQYF
v_gene: TRBV7-2; j_gene: TRBJ2-3; abundance: few; d_gene: -; CDR3nt: TGTGCCAGCAGCTCACGGACCATTTCTACGCAGTATTTT; CDR3aa: CASSSRTISTQYF
v_gene: TRBV27; j_gene: TRBJ2-7; abundance: -; d_gene: -; CDR3nt: TGTGCCAGCAGCCGCGAATCTGGGTGGGCCAACGAGCAGTACTTC; CDR3aa: CASSRESGWANEQYF
v_gene: TRBV13; j_gene: TRBJ1-4; abundance: -; d_gene: -; CDR3nt: TGTGCCAGCCGAGCGTTATCTGCAACTAATGAAAAACTGTTTTTT; CDR3aa: CASRALSATNEKLFF
v_gene: TRBV20-1; j_gene: TRBJ2-3; abundance: -; d_gene: -; CDR3nt: TGCAGTGCTGAACAGGGCGATACGCAGTATTTT; CDR3aa: CSAEQGDTQYF
v_gene: TRBV12-3/TRBV12-4; j_gene: TRBJ1-3; abundance: few; d_gene: -; CDR3nt: TGTGCCAGCGTCGAGGGGGGGGCAGGAAACACCATATATTTT; CDR3aa: CASVEGGAGNTIYF
v_gene: TRBV7-2; j_gene: TRBJ2-5; abundance: many; d_gene: -; CDR3nt: TGTGCCAGCAGCTTTGGGATAGGGGAGACCCAGTACTTC; CDR3aa: CASSFGIGETQYF
v_gene: TRBV7-2; j_gene: TRBJ2-7; abundance: few; d_gene: TRBD2; CDR3nt: TGTGCCAGCAGCTTCCTTTCAGCCAGCGGGGCCTACGAGCAGTACTTC; CDR3aa: CASSFLSASGAYEQYF
v_gene: TRBV6-6; j_gene: TRBJ2-1; abundance: -; d_gene: TRBD2; CDR3nt: TGTGCCAGCAGCCCCGCGGGAGTATCCTACAATGAGCAGTTCTTC; CDR3aa: CASSPAGVSYNEQFF
v_gene: TRBV4-1; j_gene: TRBJ2-2; abundance: -; d_gene: -; CDR3nt: TGCGCCAGCAGCCAAGAGCACGCGACGGGAGCATTGGTCGGGGAGCTGTTTTTT; CDR3aa: CASSQEHATGALVGELFF
v_gene: TRBV15; j_gene: TRBJ2-3; abundance: -; d_gene: TRBD2; CDR3nt: TGTGCCACCAGCAAAAGAGGCCGGGGGGGATACACAGATACGCAGTATTTT; CDR3aa: CATSKRGRGGYTDTQYF
v_gene: TRBV6-1; j_gene: TRBJ2-1; abundance: few; d_gene: -; CDR3nt: TGTGCCAGCAGTGAACTTTTGCGTAATGAGCAGTTCTTC; CDR3aa: CASSELLRNEQFF
v_gene: TRBV7-2; j_gene: TRBJ2-7; abundance: many; d_gene: -; CDR3nt: TGTGCCAGCAGCTTAAGGGTTGCGGAGGCCTACGAGCAGTACTTC; CDR3aa: CASSLRVAEAYEQYF
v_gene: TRBV12-3/TRBV12-4; j_gene: TRBJ2-7; abundance: many; d_gene: -; CDR3nt: TGTGCCAGCAGTTTGGGGGGATCCAACTACGAGCAGTACTTC; CDR3aa: CASSLGGSNYEQYF
v_gene: TRBV6-1; j_gene: TRBJ1-2; abundance: many; d_gene: -; CDR3nt: TGTGCCAGCATTATCCAAGGTGGAAACTATGGCTACACCTTC; CDR3aa: CASIIQGGNYGYTF
v_gene: TRBV7-9; j_gene: TRBJ2-1; abundance: many; d_gene: TRBD2; CDR3nt: TGTGCCAGCAGCTCACTGGCGGGAGGGGTTGGCAATGAGCAGTTCTTC; CDR3aa: CASSSLAGGVGNEQFF